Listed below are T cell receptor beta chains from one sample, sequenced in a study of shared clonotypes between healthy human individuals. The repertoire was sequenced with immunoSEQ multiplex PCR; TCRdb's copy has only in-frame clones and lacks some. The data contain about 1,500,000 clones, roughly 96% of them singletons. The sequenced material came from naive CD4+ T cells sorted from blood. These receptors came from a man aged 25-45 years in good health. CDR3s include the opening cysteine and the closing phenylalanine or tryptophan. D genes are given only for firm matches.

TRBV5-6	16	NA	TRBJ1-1	TGTGCCAGCAGCTTCTGGACTAGACTGGTGAACACTGAAGCTTTCTTT	CASSFWTRLVNTEAFF
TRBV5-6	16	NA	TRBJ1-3	TGTGCCAGCAGCTTGGGACAAAAAATCTCTGGAAACACCATATATTTT	CASSLGQKISGNTIYF
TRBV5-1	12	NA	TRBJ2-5	TGCGCCAGCAGCTTAGGGCAAGAGACCCAGTACTTC	CASSLGQETQYF
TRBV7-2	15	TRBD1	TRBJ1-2	TGTGCCAGCACCTCCGCCGCGACAGGGCCCTATGGCTACACCTTC	CASTSAATGPYGYTF
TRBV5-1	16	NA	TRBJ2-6	TGCGCCAGCAGCCCGTGGGGGGAGTCTGGGGCCAACGTCCTGACTTTC	CASSPWGESGANVLTF
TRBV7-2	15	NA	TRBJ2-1	TGTGCCAGCAGCTTGGACAGTGGGCTTGGGAATGAGCAGTTCTTC	CASSLDSGLGNEQFF
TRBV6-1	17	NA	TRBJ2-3	TGTGCCAGCAGTGGGGCTGTAGCGCGAGTGGGCACAGATACGCAGTATTTT	CASSGAVARVGTDTQYF
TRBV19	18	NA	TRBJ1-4	TGTGCCAGTAGTATAGACCCTCCGGCGGCTGCAACTAATGAAAAACTGTTTTTT	CASSIDPPAAATNEKLFF
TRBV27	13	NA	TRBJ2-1	TGTGCCAGCAGATTGGGCGGTAGTGGCGAGCAGTTCTTC	CASRLGGSGEQFF
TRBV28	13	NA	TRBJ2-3	TGTGCCAGCAGGACAGCCAGCACAGATACGCAGTATTTT	CASRTASTDTQYF